The T cell receptor beta chain under discussion was sequenced for a study of T cells in Graves' hyperthyroidism and ophthalmopathy. Regarding the study as a whole: Blood also contained most expanded thyroid clonotypes above 0.001.

Those with hyperthyroidism were 18 to 65 years old, newly diagnosed, and ill for under 2 months. Uncontrolled infection, other autoimmune disease, pregnancy or lactation barred patients from enrollment. When hyperthyroidism was first diagnosed, the blood sample was taken, preceding any ophthalmopathy symptoms. This clonotype has just a few counts. The antigen is not known. Unmatched junction bases numbered 6, after V lost 3 bases and J lost 5 bases. CDR1 and CDR2 from the germline V gene are SGHDN and FVKESK. The CDR3 consists of 14 residues. RNA transcripts were the template for amplifying TCR beta CDR3 regions. The HTBI primer set served for first-round RT-PCR of the TCR CDR3. TCRdb re-called the multiplex PCR reads through MiXCR, storing one row per CDR3 protein. In the table there are about 380,000 distinct CDR3 sequences, approximately 12% of which are singletons.

This receptor was identified in a man aged 25 to 40 with Graves' hyperthyroidism that later progressed to Graves' ophthalmopathy. Input material: blood. The chain carries TRBV14 and TRBJ2-5, with 7 positions matching TRBD1. The CDR3 loop is CASSQETGWETQYF. CDR3 DNA sequence: TGTGCCAGCAGCCAGGAGACAGGGTGGGAGACCCAGTACTTC.